This T cell receptor (beta chain) stems from a study of blood T cell repertoires in COVID-19. Study-level background: Samples representing acute and convalescent COVID-19 were sourced from the United States, Italy and Spain. The analysed material was cDNA or gDNA that came from T cells, B-cell-depleted T cells, or PBMCs.

CDR1 ENHRY and CDR2 SYGVKD come from the germline V gene. The CDR3 runs 15 residues. V lost 10 bases and J lost 0, with 17 bases in between. Methods used by the authors: Estimates of nucleated cell counts were drawn from the amplification of reference gene primers. Sequenced by immunoSEQ multiplex PCR; TCRdb stores in-frame clones only, minus some. D and trimming were read from the DNA, whereas the V and J calls and clone size are those reported in that table. The table includes roughly 120,000 clones, roughly 90% detected once. This rearrangement joins TRBV10-3 to TRBJ2-3, with D possibly TRBD1 on 5 matching bases. The clonotype originates from a man in his 70s who had recovered from COVID-19. The material sequenced was peripheral blood. CDR3 region: CATAGFATSTDTQYF. As DNA, the CDR3 is TGTGCCACCGCAGGGTTTGCGACTAGCACAGATACGCAGTATTTT.